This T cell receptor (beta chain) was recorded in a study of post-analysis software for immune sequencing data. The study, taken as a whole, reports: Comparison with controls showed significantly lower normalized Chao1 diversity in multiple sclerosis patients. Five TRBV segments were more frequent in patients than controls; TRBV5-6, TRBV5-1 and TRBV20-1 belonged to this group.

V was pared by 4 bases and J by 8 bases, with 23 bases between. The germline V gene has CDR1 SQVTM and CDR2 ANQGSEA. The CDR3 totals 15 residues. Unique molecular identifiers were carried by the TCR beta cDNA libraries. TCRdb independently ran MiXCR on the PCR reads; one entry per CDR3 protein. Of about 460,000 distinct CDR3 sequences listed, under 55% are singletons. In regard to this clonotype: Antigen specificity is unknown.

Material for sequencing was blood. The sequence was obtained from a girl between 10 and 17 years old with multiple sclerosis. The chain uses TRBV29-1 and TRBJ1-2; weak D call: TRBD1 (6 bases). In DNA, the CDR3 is TGCAGCGTTGTTAATAATGGGGGCAGAGGCTACGGCTACACCTTC. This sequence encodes CSVVNNGGRGYGYTF.